This is a list of T cell receptor beta chains from one sample in a study of OX40 agonist ivuxolimab in advanced cancers. Measured with immunoSEQ multiplex PCR; TCRdb has only the in-frame clones, and not every one. In the table there are about 84,000 clones, more than 75% of which are singletons. This material consisted of CD4+ or CD8+ T cells sorted from blood, taken in a trial of the OX40 agonist ivuxolimab. Receptor source: an adult with an advanced solid tumor such as melanoma, head and neck, liver or kidney cancer. Each CDR3 is given without its conserved first and last residue. Fields, in order: J gene, V gene, D gene, CDR3 protein. The D gene is left open where the match is weak.

>TRBJ1-6|TRBV27|.
ASSSSGISYNSPLH
>TRBJ2-2|TRBV7-2|TRBD2
ASSLSGGAGAGELF
>TRBJ1-1|TRBV7-8|.
ASSQGRNTEAF
>TRBJ2-7|TRBV5-5|.
ASSGTSYEQY
>TRBJ1-1|TRBV4-3|.
ASSQDPRLSNTEAF
>TRBJ1-1|TRBV11-2|.
ASSIGGISEAF
>TRBJ2-5|TRBV6-4|.
ASAPHYQETQY
>TRBJ2-6|TRBV5-5|.
ASLFLPGANVLT
>TRBJ1-5|TRBV6-1|TRBD1
ASSGTGGWQPQH
>TRBJ1-4|TRBV7-6|TRBD1
ASSGTVAYTSNEKLF
>TRBJ1-4|TRBV28|TRBD1
ASHGTAEKLF
>TRBJ1-5|TRBV4-1|TRBD1
ASSSGQGALNQPQH
>TRBJ2-1|TRBV7-3|.
ASSLTDSLNEQF
>TRBJ2-3|TRBV5-4|.
ASSIELNTQY
>TRBJ2-1|TRBV5-8|TRBD2
ATRGGRSYNEQF
>TRBJ2-7|TRBV19|.
ASSIVGYEQY
>TRBJ1-3|TRBV5-1|.
ASSLAAGSSGNTIY
>TRBJ2-2|TRBV2|TRBD1
ASRGQGNGELF
>TRBJ1-2|TRBV30|TRBD1
AWSAGQGNYGYT
>TRBJ2-2|TRBV28|TRBD1
ASSLALLRDRVPGELF
>TRBJ1-2|TRBV10-3|.
AISESRRVYGYT
>TRBJ2-3|TRBV15|.
ATSRGQEGTDTQY
>TRBJ2-3|TRBV7-6|TRBD1
ASSLPLGQGPDTQY
>TRBJ1-4|TRBV21-1|.
ASSKGQGMGFGEKLF
>TRBJ1-4|TRBV11-2|.
ASSSPGVTNEKLF
>TRBJ1-1|TRBV10-1|.
ASSDGIMNTEAF
>TRBJ2-7|TRBV27|.
ASRGFGTFARGEQY
>TRBJ1-2|TRBV30|.
AWSLSYGYT
>TRBJ1-5|TRBV18|.
ASSDIGFDQPQH
>TRBJ2-1|TRBV28|.
ASSTNEQF
>TRBJ1-1|TRBV7-8|.
ASSPREHSSTEAF
>TRBJ2-1|TRBV28|TRBD2
ASNAGLAGGHEQF
>TRBJ1-1|TRBV5-6|TRBD1
ASSLGQGRVGTEAF
>TRBJ1-5|TRBV6-4|.
ASSIEGGINQPQH
>TRBJ2-3|TRBV14|.
ASSLGGSTDTQY
>TRBJ2-7|TRBV19|TRBD1
ASSIRGTGVYEQY
>TRBJ2-7|TRBV19|TRBD1
ASSFRDSKDYEQY
>TRBJ2-5|TRBV18|.
ASSDRGETQY
>TRBJ2-1|TRBV27|TRBD1
ASSLRVGDRGTNEQF
>TRBJ1-5|TRBV6-1|TRBD1
ASSPGTVSNQPQH
>TRBJ2-1|TRBV5-4|TRBD2
ASSRPSGGANEQF
>TRBJ1-3|TRBV30|TRBD1
AFTGTASGNTIY
>TRBJ1-1|TRBV7-3|.
ASRGQFNTEAF
>TRBJ2-3|TRBV9|TRBD2
ASSAGTSGGAVQY
>TRBJ2-1|TRBV28|TRBD2
ASTSGGYSNEQF
>TRBJ1-3|TRBV28|.
ASSPTGTGNTIY
>TRBJ1-4|TRBV28|.
ASSLISTEKLF
>TRBJ1-1|TRBV11-3|.
ASSLAVETEAF
>TRBJ1-1|TRBV7-9|TRBD1
ASSLAVGTGPNTEAF
>TRBJ1-5|TRBV7-9|.
ASSSDSSNQPQH
>TRBJ2-5|TRBV2|.
ASRSDRNIRGTQY
>TRBJ1-2|TRBV2|.
ASSEWRAASNYGYT
>TRBJ2-1|TRBV7-9|.
ASTPTAYNEQF
>TRBJ2-1|TRBV30|TRBD2
AWEPGLAVNEQF
>TRBJ1-4|TRBV19|.
ASRPRSAATNEKLF
>TRBJ2-2|TRBV19|.
ASSTSNTGELF
>TRBJ1-2|TRBV5-4|TRBD1
ASSKGQGNYGYT